The T cell receptor (beta chain) under discussion was sequenced for a study of fetal regulatory T cell absence and autoimmunity. The wider study: Exocrine pancreas autoimmunity occurred in IPEX patients lacking clinical diabetes.

Libraries were prepared by immunoSEQ multiplex PCR; TCRdb keeps only in-frame clonotypes and omits some of them. Of about 50,000 clones listed, about 79% are singletons. V lost 0 bases and J 4 bases, leaving 0 bases between the germline ends. From germline, CDR1 is LGHNA and CDR2 YNFKEQ. The CDR3 runs to 11 residues. The chain combines TRBV4-2 with TRBJ2-5; D uncertain. This receptor was taken from a newborn boy with IPEX syndrome. Sample: cord blood. The CDR3 DNA sequence: TGTGCCAGCAGCCAAGAAGAGACCCAGTACTTC. It translates to CASSQEETQYF.